This section outlines one T cell receptor (beta chain) sequence together with its context. Its antigen is currently not known. The junction differs from germline at one of its ends, possibly a read error. This record belongs to a study of T cell repertoires in cytomegalovirus infection (dated by TCRdb to the late 2010s). Context from the whole study: The peptide stimulations were aimed at well-studied HLA-B-restricted epitopes as well as recently identified HLA-C-restricted CMV epitopes, whose presentation resists viral immunomodulation. The HLA type of each donor mattered for the analysis, because public TCR beta signatures pointed to carriage of CMV infection along with the matching HLA type. Broader findings and caveats from the paper: The ex vivo response was dominated by HLA-C-restricted CMV-specific TCR beta clonotypes, which also provided the single most frequent clonotype in two of eight donors. In both this cohort and an independent cohort of some 350 donors, the cumulative frequency of public TCR beta family members distinguished carriers of CMV infection plus the relevant HLA type.

The treatment or condition label of this sample denotes: in vitro stimulation with specific CMV peptide epitopes to enrich CMV-specific T cells. The data were produced on an Illumina HiSeq 1500. TCRdb reprocessing: public reads trimmed at Q25 with fastp, clones called with MiXCR, in-frame beta chains kept. Rows merge per CDR3 protein into single entries with the most common DNA and genes. Counted in this sample were roughly 920,000 distinct CDR3 sequences; around 30% of them appeared once. 11% to 15% of the sample is in the top ten clones. Sample: cultured CD8+ T cells from PBMCs, taken from culture after CMV antigen stimulation. The sequence came from a human donor in good health (CMV status not recorded). Some clones in this sample may be carry-over from other donors' samples.

The CDR3 protein sequence reads: CASSPDRGRNQPQHF. In nucleotide form, the sequence is TGTGCCAGCAGTCCGGACAGGGGTCGCAATCAGCCCCAGCATTTT. The rearrangement combines TRBV4-1 with TRBJ1-5; TRBD1 lines up with 9 middle nucleotides. The CDR3 contains 15 residues, cysteine and phenylalanine counted. The read is trimmed to its CDR3 DNA, 45 bases read in frame from base 1. CDR1 and CDR2 are read off the germline V gene as MGHRA and YSYEKL.